This TCR beta chain emerged from a study of T cell repertoires in cytomegalovirus infection (dated by TCRdb to between 2019 and 2020). With respect to the entire study: Recently identified HLA-C-restricted CMV epitopes, whose presentation resists viral immunomodulation, were targeted by peptide stimulations together with well-studied HLA-B-restricted epitopes. Donor HLA type was relevant to the analysis, because carriage of CMV infection together with the matching HLA type was indicated by public TCR beta signatures. Results the study describes overall, beyond this receptor: The ex vivo response was dominated by HLA-C-restricted CMV-specific TCR beta clonotypes, which also provided the single most frequent clonotype in two of eight donors. Carriers of CMV infection plus the relevant HLA type were discriminated by the cumulative frequency of public TCR beta family members in the study cohort and in an independent approximately 360-donor cohort.

Trimming at the junction amounts to 1 base on V and 0 bases on J, and the germline ends lie 9 bases apart. The CDR1 and CDR2 encoded by the germline V gene are SGHVS and FNYEAQ. There are 16 amino acids in the CDR3, from cysteine to phenylalanine inclusive. Only CDR3 DNA remains: 48 bases, in frame from the first base. Per the publication, the treatment or condition label means: in vitro stimulation with specific CMV peptide epitopes to enrich CMV-specific T cells. The instrument was an Illumina HiSeq 1500. Clones were called with MiXCR by TCRdb after fastp trimmed the public reads at Q25, and only in-frame beta chains were retained. Rows with one shared CDR3 protein collapse into an entry with the most common genes and DNA. Within this sample are about 890,000 distinct CDR3 sequences, with approximately 33% of them counted one time only. The biggest ten clones account for under 15% of the sample.

About this clonotype: This receptor's antigen is unknown. It has no much larger one-base neighbor in the sample; base qualities were not kept.

Rearrangement joined TRBV7-6 to TRBJ2-2, with the identity of the D gene unclear. The receptor was isolated from a human donor in good health (CMV status not recorded). Some clones in this sample may be carry-over from other donors' samples. Material: cultured CD8+ T cells from PBMCs, obtained from culture after CMV antigen stimulation. The DNA sequence is as follows: TGTGCCAGCAGCTTAGGTTTCGCCCCGAACACCGGGGAGCTGTTTTTT. Its coded protein is CASSLGFAPNTGELFF.